A single T cell receptor beta chain is shown here with its context. This record belongs to a study of cytomegalovirus exposure and HLA in healthy donors. TCRdb keeps only in-frame clones here, not all; method: immunoSEQ multiplex PCR. Of some 200,000 clones in the sample, 75% to 85% were seen once. Germline V lookup: CDR1 MNHEY, CDR2 SMNVEV (reference sequence). The CDR3 contains 15 residues. J gave up 5 bases and V 3 bases, and 8 bases lay outside the gene matches. The sequenced sample was PBMCs. The chain joins TRBV27 to TRBJ2-3; 7 nucleotides agree with TRBD2. This sequence was found in a woman aged 25 to 39 in good health and CMV-seropositive. The DNA of the CDR3 is TGTGCCAGCAGTTTTGGCTGGGGAGGGATAGATACGCAGTATTTT. It is translated as CASSFGWGGIDTQYF.